The present TCR beta chain was sequenced within a study of Ad26.COV2.S vaccination and SARS-CoV-2 variants. Across the study: It was the COV1001 Ad26.COV2.S trial arm that included the donor. Ad26.COV2.S given intramuscularly, once or twice 56 days apart.

Trimming cost V 4 bases and J 3 bases; bases outside gene matches: 9. The CDR3 spans 17 residues. Libraries were prepared by immunoSEQ multiplex PCR; TCRdb keeps only in-frame clonotypes and omits some of them. The sample lists about half a million clones, roughly nine tenths occurring once. Regarding treatment: 15 to 20 received Ad26.COV2.S at low or high dose, single or two shots; roughly five received placebo; per-sample allocation not given. Repertoires come from day 63 after the first vaccine or placebo injection. The source is a person between 18 and 65 years old who received the Ad26.COV2.S COVID-19 vaccine or a placebo. Sequenced material: peripheral blood, taken in a trial of Ad26.COV2.S vaccine versus placebo. This rearrangement joins TRBV5-3 to TRBJ2-7; 14 bases match TRBD2. TRBV5-3 is an open reading frame, and its role is uncertain. The CDR3 spells CARSPYQGTSGSYEQYF. The CDR3 DNA reads as TGTGCCAGAAGCCCCTACCAAGGGACTAGCGGGAGCTACGAGCAGTACTTC.